These 25 T cell receptor beta chains share one sample of origin, sequenced in a study of shared clonotypes between healthy human individuals. Using immunoSEQ multiplex PCR, the repertoire was profiled, and TCRdb retains in-frame clones only, with some absent. The repertoire has about 110,000 clones, around two thirds of them found once; the top ten carry under 30%. Source material: memory CD8+ T cells sorted from blood. Subset given: CD45RO+ cells pooled with CCR7-negative TemRA cells. The receptors were sampled from a woman aged 25 to 39 in good health.

The chain combines TRBV5-4 with TRBJ2-1, with 9 bases that match TRBD1. CDR3 length equals 15 residues. Trimming removed 4 bases from V and 10 bases from J; junction bases left unmatched: 12. Germline CDR1 is SGHNT and CDR2 is YYREEE (reference sequence). CDR3 bases: TGTGCCAGCAGCCCCACAGGGGGCGAGGAGCTGGAGCAGTTCTTC. Translating gives CASSPTGGEELEQFF.

V gene TRBV5-1 combines with J gene TRBJ2-7; D unresolved. The V gene's germline CDR1 is SGHRS and CDR2 YFSETQ. The CDR3 totals 16 residues. V lost 0 bases and J lost 0, with 13 bases in between. CDR3 protein: CASSLARHLGSYEQYF. CDR3 bases: TGCGCCAGCAGCTTGGCGCGACACCTAGGCTCCTACGAGCAGTACTTC.

This clone was seen a single time. The chain links TRBV19 to TRBJ2-5; D not certain. The end of the DNA is better explained by TRBJ2-7, so the J call may be wrong. Germline V gene data show CDR1 as LNHDA and CDR2 as SQIVND (reference sequence). This CDR3 is 14 amino acids long. CDR3 DNA: TGTGCCAGTAGTATCTCCCTTGGCAGCTACGAGCAGTACTTC. This encodes CASSISLGSYEQYF.

V gene TRBV18 combines with J gene TRBJ1-5; no clear D gene. CDR1 is KGHSH and CDR2 is LQKENI in the germline V gene. Deletions cut 3 bases from V and 2 bases from J, with 14 bases between. The CDR3 runs 16 residues. The CDR3 spells CASSPNPGVGNQPQHF. The CDR3 coding sequence is TGTGCCAGCTCACCCAATCCTGGGGTTGGCAATCAGCCCCAGCATTTT.

V gene TRBV2 combines with J gene TRBJ2-3, with TRBD2 matching over 13 bases. The CDR3 is 18 residues long. Trimming at V came to 0 bases and at J to 3 bases, leaving 6 bases not matched to a gene. Germline V CDR1 and CDR2: SNHLY, FYNNEI. The CDR3 nucleotides are TGTGCCAGCAGTGAAGCGCCAGGACTAGCGGGAGAAACAGATACGCAGTATTTT. Its protein product is CASSEAPGLAGETDTQYF. The full variable domain, in which reference TRBV2 and TRBJ2-3 provide the parts outside the CDR3, is EPEVTQTPSHQVTQMGQEVILRCVPISNHLYFYWYRQILGQKVEFLVSFYNNEISEKSEIFDDQFSVERPDGSNFTLKIRSTKLEDSAMYFCASSEAPGLAGETDTQYFGPGTRLTVL.

This clone was counted between two and nine times. Other DNA sequences from this sample encode an identical CDR3 as well. The rearrangement uses TRBV6-1 and TRBJ1-3, with D unresolved. Germline V gene data show CDR1 as MNHNS and CDR2 as SASEGT. This CDR3 comprises 12 residues. Trimming removed 3 bases at V and 4 bases at J, with 4 bases between. CDR3 sequence reads: CASSDPGNTIYF. CDR3 nucleotide sequence: TGTGCCAGCAGTGACCCGGGAAACACCATATATTTT.

This chain joins TRBV9 and TRBJ2-6, with 12 bases lining up with TRBD2. Germline CDR1 is SGDLS and CDR2 is YYNGEE. The CDR3 runs 21 residues. The V segment lost 4 bases and the J segment 0 bases; nucleotides outside the gene matches: 14. CDR3 DNA sequence: TGTGCCAGCAGCCGCCTCCAGGCTAGCGGGAGGGCTACCTCTGGGGCCAACGTCCTGACTTTC. Translated: CASSRLQASGRATSGANVLTF.

This sequence joins TRBV18 and TRBJ2-3; unclear D gene. The CDR3 runs to 13 residues. V lost 2 bases to trimming and J lost 6 bases, with 9 bases between them. Germline CDR1 and CDR2: KGHSH and LQKENI. CDR3: CASSPTSTDTQYF. The CDR3, as DNA: TGTGCCAGCTCACCAACGAGTACGGATACGCAGTATTTT.

The J gene is TRBJ1-5, the V gene TRBV7-9, with unresolved D. The germline CDR1 and CDR2 sequences are SEHNR and FQNEAQ (reference sequence). The CDR3 has 15 amino acids. The V and J ends lost 0 bases and 3 bases respectively, with 9 bases between them. The CDR3 sequence is CASSLAHGDNQPQHF. CDR3 DNA: TGTGCCAGCAGCTTAGCTCACGGGGACAATCAGCCCCAGCATTTT.

The gene calls are TRBV18 and TRBJ2-3; 13 bases map to TRBD2. The CDR3 is 16 residues long. The germline V gene has CDR1 KGHSH and CDR2 LQKENI. V lost 3 bases, J lost 4 bases, and 4 bases stayed unmatched. This chain's CDR3 is CASSPGTSGNADTQYF. CDR3 in DNA: TGTGCCAGCTCACCGGGGACTAGCGGGAACGCAGATACGCAGTATTTT. Full variable domain (rest looked up from reference TRBV18 and TRBJ2-3): NAGVMQNPRHLVRRRGQEARLRCSPMKGHSHVYWYRQLPEEGLKFMVYLQKENIIDESGMPKERFSAEFPKEGPSILRIQQVVRGDSAAYFCASSPGTSGNADTQYFGPGTRLTVL.

The chain carries TRBV30 and TRBJ1-2, with 7 bases aligning to TRBD1. V was pared by 5 bases and J by 4 bases, with 10 bases of the junction left unmatched. The CDR3 length is 14 residues. The germline V gene encodes CDR1 GTSNPN and CDR2 SVGIG (reference sequence). In nucleotides, the CDR3 is TGTGCCTGGGGTTTGAGGGGACAGTCCTATGGCTACACCTTC. It yields the protein CAWGLRGQSYGYTF.

This clone came up once. V gene TRBV7-9 combines with J gene TRBJ2-7; 8 bases fit TRBD1. The length of the CDR3 is 17 residues. J was trimmed by 4 bases and V by 5 bases; bases with no gene match: 16. The V gene's germline CDR1 is SEHNR and CDR2 FQNEAQ (reference sequence). CDR3 DNA: TGTGCCAGCAGCCCCCCCGTTCCGGGACAGGTAGGGTACGAGCAGTACTTC. It codes for CASSPPVPGQVGYEQYF.

V and J are TRBV6-6 and TRBJ1-5; 9 bases are a match to TRBD1. Trimming cost V 5 bases and J 7 bases; bases outside gene matches: 3. This CDR3 is built from 13 residues. Per germline, CDR1 MNHNY and CDR2 SVGAGI (reference sequence). This chain's CDR3 is CASSKTGGQPQHF. The CDR3 nucleotides read TGTGCCAGCAGTAAGACAGGGGGGCAGCCCCAGCATTTT.

The chain joins TRBV2 to TRBJ1-5; 9 nucleotides line up with TRBD1. Germline-derived CDR1 and CDR2 are SNHLY and FYNNEI. The junction had 7 bases not matched to a gene; V was cut back by 4 bases and J by 6 bases. The CDR3 extends over 15 amino acids. The CDR3: CASSGEGQGGQPQHF. DNA of the CDR3: TGTGCCAGCAGTGGTGAGGGACAGGGAGGTCAGCCCCAGCATTTT.

The rearrangement links TRBV5-1 to TRBJ1-4; tentative D call: TRBD1 (5 bases). Trimming removed 4 bases at V and 2 bases at J, with 15 bases between. The CDR3 contains 16 residues. CDR1 and CDR2 from the germline V gene are SGHRS and YFSETQ. CDR3: CASSPHPGLTNEKLFF. CDR3 nucleotides: TGCGCCAGCAGCCCCCACCCGGGACTGACTAATGAAAAACTGTTTTTT.

There are a few counts of this clone. V gene TRBV25-1 combines with J gene TRBJ2-1; the match to TRBD2 covers 11 bases. This CDR3 region has 15 residues. CDR1 is MGHDK, CDR2 SYGVNS, per germline. V shed 5 bases, J shed 7 bases, and the junction held 7 bases outside the gene matches. The DNA of the CDR3 is TGTGCCAGCAGTAATGGGGCTAGCGGGAGGAATGAGCAGTTCTTC. Its translation: CASSNGASGRNEQFF.

The chain couples TRBV29-1 to TRBJ1-2; maybe TRBD1 (5 bases). In germline, CDR1 is SQVTM, CDR2 ANQGSEA. The CDR3 totals 13 residues. Trimming pared 4 bases from V and 6 bases from J, leaving 15 bases between. Here the CDR3 DNA reads TGCAGCGTTGGGGAATTAGGAGGGGATGGCTACACCTTC. Protein sequence: CSVGELGGDGYTF.

The chain has TRBV6-1 and TRBJ2-7, with a weak D call TRBD2 (6 bases). Trimming took off 2 bases at V and 7 bases at J, with 6 bases between the two ends. This CDR3 comprises 11 residues. Germline V gene data show CDR1 as MNHNS and CDR2 as SASEGT. The CDR3 DNA is TGTGCCAGCAGTGAAAGCGGGGAGCAGTACTTC. Protein sequence: CASSESGEQYF.

This clone appeared once. This chain uses TRBV5-5 with TRBJ2-2; possibly TRBD1 for D (6 bases). This CDR3 contains 14 residues. V gave up 4 bases and J gave up 5 bases, with 12 bases separating them. Germline loops: CDR1 SGHKS, CDR2 YYEKEE (reference sequence). The CDR3 coding sequence is TGTGCCAGCAGCGGGATGGGGGCGACCGGGGAGCTGTTTTTT. Translated: CASSGMGATGELFF.

V and J are TRBV5-1 and TRBJ2-3, with 7 bases lining up with TRBD1. There are 16 residues in the CDR3. Germline V gene sequence: CDR1 SGHRS, CDR2 YFSETQ. V lost 4 bases, J lost 0 bases, and 8 bases stayed unmatched. The CDR3 reads CASSPGTEISTDTQYF. CDR3 nucleotides: TGCGCCAGCAGCCCAGGGACAGAGATAAGCACAGATACGCAGTATTTT.

This chain uses TRBV14 with TRBJ1-1; 9 nucleotides match TRBD1. This CDR3 contains 17 residues. V trimming: 1 base; J trimming: 5 bases; junction bases outside the gene matches: 11. Germline V gene data show CDR1 as SGHDN and CDR2 as FVKESK. The CDR3 sequence is CASSQAPPGQGGTEAFF. Here the CDR3 DNA reads TGTGCCAGCAGCCAAGCGCCACCGGGACAGGGTGGGACTGAAGCTTTCTTT.

The rearrangement links TRBV7-9 to TRBJ1-1; D is unresolved. Germline V lookup: CDR1 SEHNR, CDR2 FQNEAQ (reference sequence). CDR3 size: 15 residues. Between the trimmed V and J ends, which lost 5 bases and 1 base, there was a span of 14 bases. DNA for the CDR3: TGTGCCAGCAGCCTTCAGTCAGGACGGAACACTGAAGCTTTCTTT. This sequence encodes CASSLQSGRNTEAFF. Variable domain in full (rest from reference TRBV7-9 and TRBJ1-1): DTGVSQNPRHKITKRGQNVTFRCDPISEHNRLYWYRQTLGQGPEFLTYFQNEAQLEKSRLLSDRFSAERPKGSFSTLEIQRTEQGDSAMYLCASSLQSGRNTEAFFGQGTRLTVV.

This clone was observed a single time. The chain joins TRBV25-1 to TRBJ2-7; 8 bases are shared with TRBD1. With V trimmed by 4 bases and J by 3 bases, 11 bases remained unmatched. Germline loops: CDR1 MGHDK, CDR2 SYGVNS. CDR3 length: 16 amino acids. CDR3 amino acids: CASSALPGQAIYEQYF. The CDR3 DNA is TGTGCCAGCAGTGCGTTACCGGGACAGGCAATCTACGAGCAGTACTTC.

The chain combines TRBV19 with TRBJ1-4, with 7 bases identical to TRBD1. CDR3 length equals 15 residues. The germline CDR1 and CDR2 sequences are LNHDA and SQIVND (reference sequence). V lost 3 bases, J lost 2 bases, and 3 bases stayed unmatched. In DNA, the CDR3 is TGTGCCAGTAGTATGAGGGGACAGACTAATGAAAAACTGTTTTTT. It yields the protein CASSMRGQTNEKLFF.

The rearrangement uses TRBV4-1 and TRBJ2-5; 10 nucleotides match TRBD2. From germline, CDR1 is MGHRA and CDR2 YSYEKL. The ends lost 4 bases at V and 5 bases at J; junction bases unmatched: 13. The CDR3 spans 17 residues. CDR3 sequence: CASSPNPTSGVKETQYF. The CDR3 region has the DNA TGCGCCAGCAGCCCAAATCCCACTAGCGGGGTCAAGGAGACCCAGTACTTC.